A single sample is the source of the 25 T cell receptor beta chains below, sequenced in a study of OX40 agonist ivuxolimab in advanced cancers. Data came from immunoSEQ multiplex PCR; TCRdb stores just in-frame clones and leaves some out. The sample includes tens of thousands of clones, roughly nine tenths seen only once; the top ten take around 12%. Specimen: CD4+ or CD8+ T cells sorted from blood, collected in a trial of the OX40 agonist ivuxolimab. All receptors derive from an adult with an advanced solid tumor such as melanoma, head and neck, liver or kidney cancer.

The chain's CDR3 is CASSLGYGGVYEQYF. CDR3 DNA sequence: TGCGCCAGCAGTCTGGGGTACGGAGGTGTCTACGAGCAGTACTTC. The chain carries TRBV5-1 and TRBJ2-7; perhaps TRBD2 as D (5 bases). CDR1 and CDR2 (germline): SGHRS, YFSETQ. Between the trimmed V and J ends, which lost 5 bases and 3 bases, there was a span of 18 bases. The CDR3 consists of 15 residues.

CDR3 sequence (DNA): TGTGCCAGCAGTTCACCGGGACTAGCGGGAGAAATCGACGAGCAGTACTTC. Its protein is CASSSPGLAGEIDEQYF. The rearrangement links TRBV27 to TRBJ2-7; TRBD2 matches at 14 bases. The J segment lost 5 bases and the V segment lost 4 bases, leaving 10 bases of the junction unmatched. Germline V gene data show CDR1 as MNHEY and CDR2 as SMNVEV (reference sequence). CDR3 length equals 17 residues.

This clone occurred once. V usage is TRBV15 and J usage is TRBJ2-4; D unresolved. Germline-derived CDR1 and CDR2 are LNHNV and YYDKDF (reference sequence). This CDR3 contains 13 residues. V was trimmed by 1 base and J by 8 bases, leaving 9 bases between them. CDR3 sequence (DNA): TGTGCCACCAGCAGAGGAGAGGTGGACATTCAGTACTTC. It is translated as CATSRGEVDIQYF.

V and J are TRBV2 and TRBJ2-1; TRBD2 agrees at 11 bases. Per germline, CDR1 SNHLY and CDR2 FYNNEI. This CDR3 has 17 residues. V lost 6 bases, J lost 0 bases, and 7 bases stayed unmatched. As DNA, the CDR3 is TGTGCCAGCAGCCTGGGGACTAGCGGATCCTCCTACAATGAGCAGTTCTTC. Translated, it gives CASSLGTSGSSYNEQFF.

This clone was seen more than once but under ten times. The chain uses TRBV5-6 and TRBJ2-7; maybe TRBD1 (6 bases). The CDR3 is made up of 13 amino acids. CDR1 is SGHDT, CDR2 YYEEEE, per germline. V lost 0 bases to trimming and J lost 4 bases, with 8 bases between them. The CDR3 nucleotides are TGTGCCAGCAGCTTGGACAGGGCATACGAGCAGTACTTC. Amino acids: CASSLDRAYEQYF. The complete variable domain, with remaining parts taken from reference TRBV5-6 and TRBJ2-7, reads DAGVTQSPTHLIKTRGQQVTLRCSPKSGHDTVSWYQQALGQGPQFIFQYYEEEERQRGNFPDRFSGHQFPNYSSELNVNALLLGDSALYLCASSLDRAYEQYFGPGTRLTVT.

As DNA, the CDR3 is TGCAGCGTTATACAGGGTGGGACGTTGAATGGCTACACCTTC. It translates to CSVIQGGTLNGYTF. The V gene is TRBV29-1, the J gene TRBJ1-2, with D possibly being TRBD1 (6 bases). The CDR3 has 14 amino acids. Germline values: CDR1 SQVTM, CDR2 ANQGSEA. The V and J ends lost 5 bases and 6 bases respectively, with 19 bases between them.

The chain combines TRBV2 with TRBJ2-2; D possibly corresponds to TRBD1 (6 bases). Trimming pared 3 bases from V and 1 base from J, leaving 9 bases between. From germline, CDR1 is SNHLY and CDR2 FYNNEI. There are 15 residues in the CDR3. DNA for the CDR3: TGTGCCAGCAGTGAGGGACACTTGAACACCGGGGAGCTGTTTTTT. This codes for CASSEGHLNTGELFF.

This chain links TRBV20-1 with TRBJ1-1; no reliable D call. V was clipped by 1 base and J by 8 bases, with 5 bases between them. CDR1 is DFQATT, CDR2 SNEGSKA, per germline (reference sequence). This CDR3 has 10 residues. CDR3 protein: CSARGLEAFF. The CDR3 nucleotides are TGCAGTGCTAGAGGGTTGGAAGCTTTCTTT.

A few counts support this clone. The CDR3 spells CASSFLTKPGFEEKLFF. The CDR3, as DNA: TGTGCCAGCAGTTTTCTGACGAAACCGGGGTTTGAGGAAAAACTGTTTTTT. This chain uses TRBV7-9 with TRBJ1-4; D gene unclear. V lost 6 bases to trimming and J lost 8 bases, with 25 bases between them. Germline V lookup: CDR1 SEHNR, CDR2 FQNEAQ (reference sequence). The CDR3 extends over 17 amino acids.

This chain uses TRBV30 with TRBJ1-4, with unresolved D. Germline CDR1 reads GTSNPN; CDR2 reads SVGIG (reference sequence). Trimming removed 2 bases at V and 0 bases at J, with 10 bases between. The CDR3 is 15 amino acids. The CDR3 DNA sequence: TGTGCCTGGAGTTTTGGAGGATCAACTAATGAAAAACTGTTTTTT. This translates into CAWSFGGSTNEKLFF.

CDR3 region: CASSSGTGDHEQYF. CDR3 nucleotides: TGTGCCAGCAGCTCCGGGACAGGGGACCACGAGCAGTACTTC. The chain is built from TRBV7-9 and TRBJ2-7, with 10 positions matching TRBD1. There are 14 residues in the CDR3. The germline gives CDR1 SEHNR, CDR2 FQNEAQ (reference sequence). V lost 4 bases and J lost 5; bases outside the gene matches: 5.

The chain combines TRBV7-6 with TRBJ2-1; 14 bases agree with TRBD2. With 0 bases clipped from V and 3 bases from J, the junction kept 4 bases outside the gene matches. Germline CDR1 reads SGHVS; CDR2 reads FNYEAQ. The CDR3 sequence is 18 residues long. CDR3 loop: CASSLAGTSGSYYNEQFF. In nucleotides, the CDR3 is TGTGCCAGCAGCTTAGCCGGGACTAGCGGGAGCTACTACAATGAGCAGTTCTTC.

This clone was seen just once. The genes are TRBV5-6 and TRBJ2-2; 10 bases match TRBD2. The V gene end was trimmed by 1 base and the J gene end by 7 bases; junction bases not matched to a gene: 7. This CDR3 spans 16 amino acids. The germline V gene encodes CDR1 SGHDT and CDR2 YYEEEE. The CDR3 region is CASSLLLAGVGGELFF. For the CDR3, the DNA is TGTGCCAGCAGCTTGCTGCTAGCGGGAGTGGGCGGGGAGCTGTTTTTT.

Written as DNA, the CDR3 is TGCGCCAGCTTGGATACTGAAGCCATAGATACGCAGTATTTT. Its protein is CASLDTEAIDTQYF. This chain links TRBV5-1 with TRBJ2-3; D unclear. Germline V CDR1 and CDR2: SGHRS, YFSETQ. The CDR3 totals 14 residues. V lost 7 bases, J lost 5 bases, and 17 bases lay in between.

The chain recombines TRBV9 with TRBJ2-1; D could derive from TRBD1 or TRBD2 (5 bases each). CDR3 length: 13 residues. The V and J ends lost 3 bases and 7 bases respectively, with 11 bases between them. Per the germline V gene, CDR1 is SGDLS and CDR2 is YYNGEE. DNA of the CDR3: TGTGCCAGCAGCGCCAATGGGGGTAATGAGCAGTTCTTC. It translates to CASSANGGNEQFF.

The rearrangement uses TRBV4-1 and TRBJ2-7; unclear D gene. The V gene lost 3 bases and the J gene lost 5 bases, with 17 bases spanning the gap. The CDR3 is 15 residues long. CDR1 is MGHRA, CDR2 YSYEKL, per germline. Written as DNA, the CDR3 is TGCGCCAGCAGCCAGAATTCCGGGCCCTACGACGAGCAGTACTTC. Protein sequence: CASSQNSGPYDEQYF.

This clone has just a few counts. The chain employs TRBV7-3 and TRBJ2-2, with 8 bases aligning to TRBD1. The length of the CDR3 is 17 residues. V lost 0 bases and J lost 6; bases outside the gene matches: 9. CDR1 is SGHTA and CDR2 is FQGTGA in the germline V gene. For the CDR3, the DNA is TGTGCCAGCAGCTTAACAATGGACAGGGCGGGCGCCGGGGAGCTGTTTTTT. This encodes CASSLTMDRAGAGELFF.

This sequence joins TRBV27 and TRBJ1-2; D ambiguous. V was shortened by 0 bases and J by 4 bases, with 9 bases between the two germline ends. The germline CDR1 and CDR2 sequences are MNHEY and SMNVEV (reference sequence). There are 14 residues in the CDR3. CDR3 amino acids: CASSLSGPPYGYTF. DNA of the CDR3: TGTGCCAGCAGTTTATCAGGGCCCCCCTATGGCTACACCTTC.

The genes are TRBV28 and TRBJ1-1; TRBD1 might be the D (5 bases). The CDR3 is made up of 13 amino acids. Deletions cut 6 bases from V and 3 bases from J, with 11 bases between. CDR1 and CDR2 from the germline V gene are MDHEN and SYDVKM. The CDR3 DNA is TGTGCCAGCAGGTCAGTGGGGCACACTGAAGCTTTCTTT. Translated, it gives CASRSVGHTEAFF.

V and J are TRBV14 and TRBJ1-2; D is perhaps TRBD1 (5 bases). The ends were cut back, 2 bases at V and 5 bases at J, with 15 bases in the middle. The CDR3 covers 15 residues. The germline CDR1 and CDR2 sequences are SGHDN and FVKESK. The CDR3 region is CASSQSPGSRYGYTF. The CDR3 DNA reads as TGTGCCAGCAGCCAAAGTCCAGGGTCCCGGTATGGCTACACCTTC. Variable domain in full (rest from reference TRBV14 and TRBJ1-2): EAGVTQFPSHSVIEKGQTVTLRCDPISGHDNLYWYRRVMGKEIKFLLHFVKESKQDESGMPNNRFLAERTGGTYSTLKVQPAELEDSGVYFCASSQSPGSRYGYTFGSGTRLTVV.

This clone has just one count. This chain uses TRBV5-1 with TRBJ2-2; D remains ambiguous. Looked up from germline, CDR1 is SGHRS and CDR2 is YFSETQ. With 0 bases removed from V and 1 base from J, the gap between germline ends came to 1 base. The CDR3 extends over 13 amino acids. CDR3 in amino acids: CASSLGNTGELFF. DNA for the CDR3: TGCGCCAGCAGCTTGGGGAACACCGGGGAGCTGTTTTTT. Full variable domain (outside the CDR3, taken from reference TRBV5-1 and TRBJ2-2): KAGVTQTPRYLIKTRGQQVTLSCSPISGHRSVSWYQQTPGQGLQFLFEYFSETQRNKGNFPGRFSGRQFSNSRSEMNVSTLELGDSALYLCASSLGNTGELFFGEGSRLTVL.

V is TRBV7-9 and J is TRBJ2-5; TRBD2 matches at 11 bases. This CDR3 is built from 16 residues. The V gene end was trimmed by 4 bases and the J gene end by 2 bases; junction bases not matched to a gene: 6. The V gene's germline CDR1 is SEHNR and CDR2 FQNEAQ (reference sequence). CDR3 nucleotide sequence: TGTGCCAGCAGCTCCGCCCGACTAGCGGGGCAAGAGACCCAGTACTTC. Translating gives CASSSARLAGQETQYF.

The chain is built from TRBV7-9 and TRBJ1-1, with D possibly TRBD1 on 6 matching bases. The V end was cut by 4 bases, the J end by 8 bases, with 8 bases between. Germline CDR1 reads SEHNR; CDR2 reads FQNEAQ (reference sequence). This CDR3 has 11 residues. The CDR3, as DNA: TGTGCCAGCAGCTGGGGACAAGAAGCTTTCTTT. It encodes CASSWGQEAFF.

The genes are TRBV7-2 and TRBJ1-1; D is perhaps TRBD1 (6 bases). CDR1 SGHTA and CDR2 FQGNSA come from the germline V gene. The CDR3 is 15 amino acids. V lost 0 bases and J 3 bases, leaving 11 bases between the germline ends. CDR3 coding DNA: TGTGCCAGCAGCTTAGCGAGGGGGTTTGACACTGAAGCTTTCTTT. It specifies CASSLARGFDTEAFF.

The chain links TRBV25-1 to TRBJ1-5; possible D gene TRBD1, 5 bases. The CDR3 runs to 16 residues. Per the germline V gene, CDR1 is MGHDK and CDR2 is SYGVNS. V lost 1 base and J lost 2, with 12 bases in between. The CDR3 DNA reads as TGTGCCAGCAGTGAATGGGGACCGGGGGGCAATCAGCCCCAGCATTTT. Protein: CASSEWGPGGNQPQHF.